These 14 T cell receptor beta chains share one sample of origin, sequenced in a study of T cells in Graves' hyperthyroidism and ophthalmopathy. The TCR beta CDR3 regions underwent amplification using RNA transcripts as the source. First-round RT-PCR of the TCR CDR3 relied on the HTBI primer set. From the multiplex PCR reads, TCRdb called clonotypes with MiXCR, one entry per CDR3 protein. The sample lists about 540,000 distinct CDR3 sequences, approximately 44% seen once, with approximately 7.5% in the top ten. Sample: peripheral blood or thyroid tissue (not recorded which). The receptors shown here come from a young woman with Graves' hyperthyroidism.

This clonotype was seen only a few times. J is TRBJ2-5 and V is TRBV7-9, with TRBD1 as a possible D gene (6 bases). From germline, CDR1 is SEHNR and CDR2 FQNEAQ (reference sequence). V lost 5 bases and J 11 bases, leaving 27 bases between the germline ends. This CDR3 has 16 residues. The CDR3 DNA sequence: TGTGCCAGCAGCCGAAACCCAGGGGCCAACACAGATACGCAGTACTTC. Its translation is CASSRNPGANTDTQYF.

This clonotype has a handful of counts. This chain connects TRBV24-1 to TRBJ2-2; D is unresolved. The CDR3 has 17 residues. CDR1 is KGHDR, CDR2 SFDVKD, per germline. The V and J ends lost 1 base and 4 bases respectively, with 15 bases between them. CDR3 region: CATSDFSLTGGTGELFF. DNA of the CDR3: TGTGCCACCAGTGATTTCTCCCTGACTGGTGGCACCGGGGAGCTGTTTTTT.

This clonotype was picked up many times. This chain uses TRBV7-3 with TRBJ2-5; the D is unclear. The V and J ends lost 5 bases and 0 bases respectively, with 13 bases between them. The CDR3 length is 15 residues. Per the germline V gene, CDR1 is SGHTA and CDR2 is FQGTGA. Here the CDR3 reads CASSKGSSYQETQYF. The CDR3 DNA reads TGTGCCAGCAGCAAAGGTAGCAGCTACCAAGAGACCCAGTACTTC.

This clonotype was seen at least ten times. The chain combines TRBV5-5 with TRBJ1-4; no firm D call. The V and J ends lost 1 base and 3 bases respectively, with 10 bases between them. Germline CDR1 SGHKS, CDR2 YYEKEE (reference sequence). The CDR3 extends over 15 amino acids. CDR3 in DNA: TGTGCCAGCAGCTTGACGCGGCTGGCTAATGAAAAACTGTTTTTT. This sequence encodes CASSLTRLANEKLFF.

This clonotype was observed at least ten times. CDR3 amino acids: CATRTENTEAFF. CDR3 sequence (DNA): TGTGCCACCAGGACAGAGAACACTGAAGCTTTCTTT. The chain has TRBV10-3 and TRBJ1-1; maybe TRBD1 (6 bases). CDR1 ENHRY and CDR2 SYGVKD come from the germline V gene. V shed 10 bases and J shed 1 base, with 10 bases lying between them. The CDR3 contains 12 residues.

This clonotype was seen repeatedly, ten times or more. This chain joins TRBV20-1 and TRBJ2-7, with 15 nucleotides matching TRBD2. Unmatched junction bases numbered 10, after V lost 6 bases and J lost 1 base. Germline V gene data show CDR1 as DFQATT and CDR2 as SNEGSKA (reference sequence). CDR3 length: 17 amino acids. The CDR3 coding sequence is TGCAGTGCCAGGGGGACTAGCGGGAGGCAAGGGTCCTACGAGCAGTACTTC. Amino acid sequence: CSARGTSGRQGSYEQYF.

This clonotype has more than one count but fewer than ten. The gene calls are TRBV11-2 and TRBJ2-7, with D uncertain. Germline V lookup: CDR1 SGHAT, CDR2 FQNNGV. V gave up 7 bases and J gave up 0 bases, with 10 bases separating them. The CDR3 consists of 13 residues. The CDR3 region has the DNA TGTGCCAGCACCCCGACATACTCCTACGAGCAGTACTTC. This codes for CASTPTYSYEQYF.

The rearrangement links TRBV10-3 to TRBJ2-7, with a tentative D call TRBD2 (6 bases). From germline, CDR1 is ENHRY and CDR2 SYGVKD. V was clipped by 0 bases and J by 5 bases, with 11 bases between them. CDR3 length equals 14 residues. The CDR3 loop reads CAISESPSADEQYF. The DNA of the CDR3 is TGTGCCATCAGTGAGTCGCCTAGCGCGGACGAGCAGTACTTC.

This chain links TRBV19 with TRBJ1-3, with no clear D. Germline V CDR1 and CDR2: LNHDA, SQIVND (reference sequence). CDR3 length: 16 residues. CDR3 residues: CASRSVTLSYGYTIYF. For the CDR3, the DNA is TGTGCGAGTCGGTCGGTGACCTTGTCCTATGGCTACACCATATATTTT.

This chain links TRBV7-9 with TRBJ2-7, with 8 bases fitting TRBD2. Trimming took 8 bases from V and 6 from J; bases not matched to a gene: 12. CDR1 SEHNR and CDR2 FQNEAQ come from the germline V gene (reference sequence). This CDR3 contains 14 residues. The CDR3 DNA reads TGTGCCAGCTTCGGCGGGGTAGCGGGGTCCGAGCAGTACTTC. Its translation: CASFGGVAGSEQYF. Full variable domain (remainder filled in from reference TRBV7-9 and TRBJ2-7): DTGVSQNPRHKITKRGQNVTFRCDPISEHNRLYWYRQTLGQGPEFLTYFQNEAQLEKSRLLSDRFSAERPKGSFSTLEIQRTEQGDSAMYLCASFGGVAGSEQYFGPGTRLTVT.

This chain uses TRBV29-1 with TRBJ1-2; the match to TRBD1 covers 10 bases. Germline V lookup: CDR1 SQVTM, CDR2 ANQGSEA. The CDR3 covers 14 residues. The ends lost 3 bases at V and 2 bases at J; junction bases unmatched: 3. As DNA, the CDR3 is TGCAGCGTTGACTCGGGACAGGGGAACTATGGCTACACCTTC. It is translated as CSVDSGQGNYGYTF.

The rearrangement joins TRBV4-1 to TRBJ1-3; D is possibly TRBD1 (5 bases). CDR3 length: 15 amino acids. Trimming shortened V by 0 bases and J by 1 base, and 7 bases separated the two germline ends. Germline CDR1 is MGHRA and CDR2 is YSYEKL. CDR3 in DNA: TGCGCCAGCAGCCAAGATTCAGGGTCTGGAAACACCATATATTTT. It is translated as CASSQDSGSGNTIYF.

This clonotype was recorded at least ten times. The genes are TRBV20-1 and TRBJ1-4; D remains unclear. This CDR3 has 15 residues. Trimming left V 0 bases short and J 8 bases short, with 16 bases between. Germline V gives CDR1 DFQATT, CDR2 SNEGSKA (reference sequence). CDR3 DNA: TGCAGTGCTAGAGAAGGGAGCTTGAGCTGGGAAAAACTGTTTTTT. Translation: CSAREGSLSWEKLFF.

The chain has TRBV5-5 and TRBJ2-5; TRBD2 matches at 11 bases. V lost 4 bases and J lost 9; bases outside the gene matches: 5. The CDR3 runs 13 residues. Germline values: CDR1 SGHKS, CDR2 YYEKEE (reference sequence). CDR3 in amino acids: CASSPQGLAAQYF. CDR3 DNA sequence: TGTGCCAGCAGCCCTCAGGGACTAGCGGCCCAGTACTTC.